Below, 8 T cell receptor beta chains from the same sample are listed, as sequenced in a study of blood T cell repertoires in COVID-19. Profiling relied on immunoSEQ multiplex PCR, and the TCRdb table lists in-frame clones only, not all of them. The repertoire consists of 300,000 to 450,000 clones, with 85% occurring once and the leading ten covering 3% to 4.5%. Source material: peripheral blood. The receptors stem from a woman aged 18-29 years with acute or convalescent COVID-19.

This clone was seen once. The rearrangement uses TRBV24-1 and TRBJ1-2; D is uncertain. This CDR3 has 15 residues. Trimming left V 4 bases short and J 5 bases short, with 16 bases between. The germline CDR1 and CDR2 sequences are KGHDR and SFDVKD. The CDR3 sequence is CATSDLLAPEYGYTF. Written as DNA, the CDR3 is TGTGCCACCAGTGACCTGCTCGCCCCGGAGTATGGCTACACCTTC.

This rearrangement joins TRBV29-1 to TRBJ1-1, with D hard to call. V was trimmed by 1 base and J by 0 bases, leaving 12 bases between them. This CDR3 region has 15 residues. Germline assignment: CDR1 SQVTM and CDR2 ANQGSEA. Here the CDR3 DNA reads TGCAGCGTTGAAGGCCAGTTAAACATGAACACTGAAGCTTTCTTT. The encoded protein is CSVEGQLNMNTEAFF.

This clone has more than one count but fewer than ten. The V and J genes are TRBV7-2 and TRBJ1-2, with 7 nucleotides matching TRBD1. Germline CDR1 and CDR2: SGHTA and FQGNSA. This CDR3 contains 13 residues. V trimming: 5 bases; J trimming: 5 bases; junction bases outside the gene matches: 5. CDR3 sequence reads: CASSKDRAYGYTF. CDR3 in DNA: TGTGCCAGCAGCAAAGACAGGGCTTATGGCTACACCTTC.

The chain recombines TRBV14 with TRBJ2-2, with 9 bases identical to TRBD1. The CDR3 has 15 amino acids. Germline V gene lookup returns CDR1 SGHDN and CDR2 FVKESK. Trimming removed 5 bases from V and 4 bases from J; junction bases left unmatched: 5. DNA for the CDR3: TGTGCCAGCAGCACACAGGGGGCGTTCACCGGGGAGCTGTTTTTT. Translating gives CASSTQGAFTGELFF.

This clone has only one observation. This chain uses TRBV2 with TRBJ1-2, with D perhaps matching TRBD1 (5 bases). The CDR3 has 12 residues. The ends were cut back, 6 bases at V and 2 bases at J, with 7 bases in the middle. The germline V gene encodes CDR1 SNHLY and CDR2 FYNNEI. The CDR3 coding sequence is TGTGCCAGCAGGGACAACAACTATGGCTACACCTTC. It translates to CASRDNNYGYTF. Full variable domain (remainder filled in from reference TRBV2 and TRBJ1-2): EPEVTQTPSHQVTQMGQEVILRCVPISNHLYFYWYRQILGQKVEFLVSFYNNEISEKSEIFDDQFSVERPDGSNFTLKIRSTKLEDSAMYFCASRDNNYGYTFGSGTRLTVV.

CDR3 sequence reads: CASSLSGNSYEQYF. The CDR3 nucleotides are TGTGCCAGCAGCCTCTCGGGGAATAGCTACGAGCAGTACTTC. V is TRBV9 and J is TRBJ2-7, with D maybe TRBD2 (5 bases). Between the trimmed V and J ends, which lost 4 bases and 3 bases, there was a span of 14 bases. The CDR3 loop spans 14 amino acids. CDR1 is SGDLS and CDR2 is YYNGEE in the germline V gene. Using reference TRBV9 and TRBJ2-7 for the parts outside the CDR3, the full variable domain is DSGVTQTPKHLITATGQRVTLRCSPRSGDLSVYWYQQSLDQGLQFLIQYYNGEERAKGNILERFSAQQFPDLHSELNLSSLELGDSALYFCASSLSGNSYEQYFGPGTRLTVT.

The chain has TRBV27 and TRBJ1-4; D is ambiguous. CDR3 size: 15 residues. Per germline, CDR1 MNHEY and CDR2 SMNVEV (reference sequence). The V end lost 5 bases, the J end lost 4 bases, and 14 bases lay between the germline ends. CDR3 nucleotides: TGTGCCAGCAGTACACAACCTTCTTTTAATGAAAAACTGTTTTTT. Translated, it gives CASSTQPSFNEKLFF. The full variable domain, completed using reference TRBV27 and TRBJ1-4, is EAQVTQNPRYLITVTGKKLTVTCSQNMNHEYMSWYRQDPGLGLRQIYYSMNVEVTDKGDVPEGYKVSRKEKRNFPLILESPSPNQTSLYFCASSTQPSFNEKLFFGSGTQLSVL.

CDR3 DNA: TGTGCCAGCAGCCTAGGGACTAGCCCACAGACCCAGTACTTC. It specifies CASSLGTSPQTQYF. The rearrangement uses TRBV7-2 and TRBJ2-5, with 9 nucleotides matching TRBD2. Germline assignment: CDR1 SGHTA and CDR2 FQGNSA. After removal of 5 bases from V and 6 bases from J, the junction contained 7 bases not matched to a gene. The length of the CDR3 is 14 residues.